The present TCR beta chain was sequenced within a study of regulatory T cells in long-lasting Graves disease. Study conclusions and caveats: Patients with persistent Graves' had lower TCR diversity than newly diagnosed patients.

Germline-derived CDR1 and CDR2 are SGHRS and YFSETQ. Trimming cost V 0 bases and J 11 bases, with 20 bases left between them. CDR3 length: 15 amino acids. As for this clonotype: Antigen: not known.

TCR beta libraries were built with iRepertoire HTBI primers and Arm-PCR of CDR3 regions. TCRdb called the multiplex PCR reads again in MiXCR, with one record for every CDR3 protein. Among a few hundred thousand distinct CDR3 sequences listed, about 15% were seen once. Time point specified: newly diagnosed GD, antithyroid drugs for less than 3 months. Preparation of the TCR library used RNA extracted from PBMCs. An endocrinology department in Xi'an, China, supplied the patients. The same data also went into a second study, on T cells in Graves' hyperthyroidism and ophthalmopathy. This second study notes: First-round RT-PCR targeting the TCR CDR3 was performed with the HTBI primer set.

The specimen was peripheral blood mononuclear cells (PBMCs), collected at new diagnosis, from a patient treated with antithyroid drugs. This chain uses TRBV5-1 with TRBJ2-5, with D perhaps TRBD2 (5 bases). The TCR was taken from a woman aged 18-29 years with Graves disease. This chain's CDR3 is CASSLDGSSYNEQYF. As DNA, the CDR3 is TGCGCCAGCAGCTTGGATGGGAGCTCCTACAATGAGCAGTACTTC.